This entry is about one T cell receptor beta chain. The target antigen is unknown. This sample was included in a study of shared clonotypes between healthy human individuals. Findings and caveats of the study: Memory subsets generally showed lower estimated richness than naive subsets.

The CDR3 length is 16 residues. Germline loops: CDR1 MDHEN, CDR2 SYDVKM. With V trimmed by 0 bases and J by 7 bases, 11 bases remained unmatched. Sequencing used immunoSEQ multiplex PCR; TCRdb keeps in-frame clones, though not all of them. The table has some 2,100,000 clones, approximately 96% seen once; the top ten hold around 0.13%. The material sequenced was naive CD4+ T cells sorted from blood. Specified subset: CD45RA+ positively selected. This TCR derives from a man between 18 and 29 years old in good health. The chain joins TRBV28 to TRBJ2-5; TRBD2 matches at 7 bases. The CDR3 protein is CASSLWEAGHSGTQYF. CDR3 coding DNA: TGTGCCAGCAGTTTATGGGAAGCGGGGCACTCAGGGACCCAGTACTTC.